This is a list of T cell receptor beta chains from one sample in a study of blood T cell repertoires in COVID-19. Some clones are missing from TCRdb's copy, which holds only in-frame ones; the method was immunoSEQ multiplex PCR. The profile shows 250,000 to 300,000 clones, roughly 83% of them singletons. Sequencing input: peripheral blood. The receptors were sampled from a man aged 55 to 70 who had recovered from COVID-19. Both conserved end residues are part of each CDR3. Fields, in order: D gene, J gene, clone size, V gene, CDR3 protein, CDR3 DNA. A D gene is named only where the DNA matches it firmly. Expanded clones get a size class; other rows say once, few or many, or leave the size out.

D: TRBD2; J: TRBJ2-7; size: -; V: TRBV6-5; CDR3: CASSTLAGVGEQYF; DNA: TGTGCCAGCAGTACGCTAGCGGGAGTGGGTGAGCAGTACTTC
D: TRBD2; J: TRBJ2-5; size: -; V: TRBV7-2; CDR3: CASSLSSGGKETQYF; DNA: TGTGCCAGCAGCTTAAGTTCGGGGGGGAAGGAGACCCAGTACTTC
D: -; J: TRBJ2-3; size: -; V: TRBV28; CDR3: CASRRGGSGTDTQYF; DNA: TGTGCCAGCAGGCGAGGGGGATCCGGCACAGATACGCAGTATTTT
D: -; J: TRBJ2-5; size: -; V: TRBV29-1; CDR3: CSVILGGGETQYF; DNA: TGCAGCGTGATACTGGGGGGTGGGGAGACCCAGTACTTC
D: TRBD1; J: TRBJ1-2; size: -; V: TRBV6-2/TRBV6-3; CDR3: CASSNTGGFFYGYTF; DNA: TGTGCCAGCAGTAACACAGGGGGTTTTTTCTATGGCTACACCTTC
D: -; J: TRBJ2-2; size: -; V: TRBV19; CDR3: CATRAGQNTGELFF; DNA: TGTGCCACCAGAGCGGGACAAAACACCGGGGAGCTGTTTTTT
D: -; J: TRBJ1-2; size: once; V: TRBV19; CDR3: CASSPSRGEANYGYTF; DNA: TGTGCCAGTAGCCCCTCCCGGGGGGAAGCTAACTATGGCTACACCTTC
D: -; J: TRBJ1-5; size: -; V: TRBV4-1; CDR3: CASSQASDGITPQHF; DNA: TGCGCCAGCAGCCAAGCCTCGGACGGGATCACGCCCCAGCATTTT
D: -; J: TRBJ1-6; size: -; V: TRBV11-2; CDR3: CASSPRGGERSPLHF; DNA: TGTGCCAGCAGCCCCCGGGGGGGTGAGAGGTCACCCCTCCACTTT
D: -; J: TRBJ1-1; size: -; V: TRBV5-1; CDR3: CASSFGTGWRSTEAFF; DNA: TGCGCCAGCAGCTTTGGAACAGGGTGGCGGAGCACTGAAGCTTTCTTT
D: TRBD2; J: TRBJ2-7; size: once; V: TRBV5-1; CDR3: CASSLYQLAGAYEQYF; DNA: TGCGCCAGCAGTTTATACCAACTAGCGGGAGCCTACGAGCAGTACTTC
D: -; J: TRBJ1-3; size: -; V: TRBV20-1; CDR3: CSASVLGGNTIYF; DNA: TGCAGTGCTAGTGTACTCGGGGGAAACACCATATATTTT
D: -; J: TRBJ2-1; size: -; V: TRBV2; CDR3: CASSVRDLRNEQFF; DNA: TGTGCCAGCAGTGTGAGGGATCTCCGAAATGAGCAGTTCTTC
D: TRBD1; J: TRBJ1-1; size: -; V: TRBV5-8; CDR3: CASSLWTGMNTEAFF; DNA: TGTGCCAGCAGCCTGTGGACAGGTATGAACACTGAAGCTTTCTTT
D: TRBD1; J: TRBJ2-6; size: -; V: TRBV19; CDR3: CASSLGQSGANVLTF; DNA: TGTGCCAGTAGCTTGGGACAGTCTGGGGCCAACGTCCTGACTTTC
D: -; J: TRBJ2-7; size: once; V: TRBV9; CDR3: CASSAQQDYYEQYF; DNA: TGTGCCAGCAGCGCGCAACAGGATTACTACGAGCAGTACTTC
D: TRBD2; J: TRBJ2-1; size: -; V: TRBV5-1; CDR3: CASSSGLAVYNEQFF; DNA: TGCGCCAGCAGCTCGGGACTAGCGGTCTACAATGAGCAGTTCTTC
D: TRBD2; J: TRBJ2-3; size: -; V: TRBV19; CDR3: CASSIAGTSRDTQYF; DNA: TGTGCCAGTAGTATCGCAGGGACTAGCAGGGATACGCAGTATTTT
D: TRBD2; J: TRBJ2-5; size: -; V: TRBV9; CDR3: CASSVTASGRGETQYF; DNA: TGTGCCAGCAGCGTAACGGCTAGCGGGAGAGGAGAGACCCAGTACTTC
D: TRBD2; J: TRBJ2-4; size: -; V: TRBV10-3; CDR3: CAISDGTRYIQYF; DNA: TGTGCCATCAGTGATGGGACTAGGTACATTCAGTACTTC
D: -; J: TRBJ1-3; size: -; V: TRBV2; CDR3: CASIGVSGNTIYF; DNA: TGTGCCAGCATAGGGGTTTCTGGAAACACCATATATTTT
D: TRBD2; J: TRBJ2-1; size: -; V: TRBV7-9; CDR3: CASSLISGGRQDNEQFF; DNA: TGTGCCAGCAGCTTAATATCTGGCGGGAGGCAGGACAATGAGCAGTTCTTC
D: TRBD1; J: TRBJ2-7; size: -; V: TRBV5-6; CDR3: CASAGQGLPYEQYF; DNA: TGTGCCAGCGCGGGACAGGGGCTCCCCTACGAGCAGTACTTC
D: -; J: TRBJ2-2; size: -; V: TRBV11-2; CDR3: CASSLGTDNTGELFF; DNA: TGTGCCAGCAGCTTAGGGACTGATAACACCGGGGAGCTGTTTTTT
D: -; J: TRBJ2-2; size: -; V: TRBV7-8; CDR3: CASSRDGNTGELFF; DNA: TGTGCCAGCAGCCGAGACGGGAACACCGGGGAGCTGTTTTTT
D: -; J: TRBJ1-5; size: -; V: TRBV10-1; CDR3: CASSEWPGKPAYNQPQHF; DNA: TGCGCCAGCAGTGAGTGGCCAGGAAAACCCGCATACAATCAGCCCCAGCATTTT
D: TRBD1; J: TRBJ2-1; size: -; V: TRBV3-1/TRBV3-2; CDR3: CASSRVTGSSYNEQFF; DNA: TGTGCCAGCAGCCGAGTGACAGGGAGCTCCTACAATGAGCAGTTCTTC
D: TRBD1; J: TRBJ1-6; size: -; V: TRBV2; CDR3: CASSLGQGSPPLHF; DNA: TGTGCCAGCAGTCTCGGACAGGGGTCACCACCCCTCCACTTT
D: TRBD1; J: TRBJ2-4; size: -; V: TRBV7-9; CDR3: CASSLPGRGRPDIQYF; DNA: TGTGCCAGCAGCTTACCCGGCAGGGGGCGTCCGGACATTCAGTACTTC
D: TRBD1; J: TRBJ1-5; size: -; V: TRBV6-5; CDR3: CASRQDRGGNQPQHF; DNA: TGTGCCAGCAGACAGGACAGGGGAGGCAATCAGCCCCAGCATTTT
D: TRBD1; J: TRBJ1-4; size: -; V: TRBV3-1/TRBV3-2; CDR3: CASSLLGAGGGEKLFF; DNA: TGTGCCAGCAGCCTGCTAGGAGCAGGGGGAGGTGAAAAACTGTTTTTT
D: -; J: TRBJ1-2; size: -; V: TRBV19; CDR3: CASSIRRGGGYTF; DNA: TGTGCCAGTAGTATAAGGCGAGGAGGTGGCTACACCTTC
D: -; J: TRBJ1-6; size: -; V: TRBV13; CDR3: CASSPGRTYNSPLHF; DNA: TGTGCCAGCAGCCCCGGGAGGACTTATAATTCACCCCTCCACTTT
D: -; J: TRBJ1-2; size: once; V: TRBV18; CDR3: CASSPRLNYGYTF; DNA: TGTGCCAGCTCACCACGGCTTAACTATGGCTACACCTTC
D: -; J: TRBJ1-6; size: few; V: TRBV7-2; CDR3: CASSLGGGRGRTPLHF; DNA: TGTGCCAGCAGCTTAGGTGGAGGGAGAGGGAGAACACCCCTCCACTTT
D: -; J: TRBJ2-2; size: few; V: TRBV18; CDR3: CASSPAAANTGELFF; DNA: TGTGCCAGCTCACCAGCGGCGGCGAACACCGGGGAGCTGTTTTTT